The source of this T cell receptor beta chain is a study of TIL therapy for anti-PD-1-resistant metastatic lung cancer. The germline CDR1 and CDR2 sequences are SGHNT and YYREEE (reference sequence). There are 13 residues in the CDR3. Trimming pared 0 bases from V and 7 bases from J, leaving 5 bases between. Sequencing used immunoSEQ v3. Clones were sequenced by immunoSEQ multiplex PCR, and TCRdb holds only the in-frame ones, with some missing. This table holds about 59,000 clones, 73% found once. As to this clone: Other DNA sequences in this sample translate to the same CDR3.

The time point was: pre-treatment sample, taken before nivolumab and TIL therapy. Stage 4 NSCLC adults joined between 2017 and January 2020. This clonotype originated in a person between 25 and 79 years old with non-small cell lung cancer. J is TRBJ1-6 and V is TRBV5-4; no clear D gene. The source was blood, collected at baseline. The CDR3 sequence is CASSLDSNSPLHF. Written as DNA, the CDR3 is TGTGCCAGCAGCTTGGACTCGAATTCACCCCTCCACTTT.